These T cell receptor beta chains were read from a single sample in a study of preoperative IRX-2 immunotherapy in early breast cancer. The protocol was immunoSEQ multiplex PCR, while the TCRdb copy is restricted to in-frame clones and leaves out a portion. Of under 35,000 clones in the sample, 82% are singletons; the top ten hold 3% to 3.5%. This specimen was collected from a patient treated with IRX-2 immunotherapy. These receptors came from a human donor with breast cancer. CDR3s include the opening cysteine and the closing phenylalanine or tryptophan. The D gene is left open where the match is weak. A clone size is listed for some rows: how often the clone was seen (once, few, many), or a class if it is expanded.

j_call,clone_size,d_call,v_call,cdr3_aa,cdr3_nt
TRBJ2-7,-,-,TRBV11-3,CASSPGRFWTGEQYF,TGTGCCAGCAGCCCAGGACGGTTTTGGACGGGGGAGCAGTACTTC
TRBJ1-5,-,-,TRBV18,CASSPQGHRPQHF,TGTGCCAGCTCACCACAGGGTCATCGGCCCCAGCATTTT
TRBJ2-2,once,TRBD2,TRBV6-8,CASSALAGGPDTGELFF,TGTGCCAGCAGTGCCCTAGCGGGAGGGCCGGATACCGGGGAGCTGTTTTTT
TRBJ1-2,-,TRBD1,TRBV28,CASIKPPGQGGLATGYTF,TGTGCCAGCATTAAACCACCGGGACAGGGGGGTCTAGCTACCGGCTACACCTTC
TRBJ1-4,-,-,TRBV6-8,CASSWTNEKLFF,TGTGCCAGCAGTTGGACTAATGAAAAACTGTTTTTT
TRBJ1-2,-,-,TRBV12-5,CASGLTGQGYTF,TGTGCTAGTGGTTTGACGGGGCAGGGCTACACCTTC
TRBJ1-2,-,TRBD1,TRBV5-1,CASSLEGQGSGYTF,TGCGCCAGCAGCTTGGAGGGACAGGGATCGGGCTACACCTTC
TRBJ2-7,-,TRBD2,TRBV18,CASSPESGSYEQYF,TGTGCCAGCTCACCAGAAAGCGGGAGTTACGAGCAGTACTTC
TRBJ1-4,-,TRBD1,TRBV5-1,CASSLTGANEKLFF,TGCGCCAGCAGCTTGACAGGGGCTAATGAAAAACTGTTTTTT
TRBJ2-3,-,-,TRBV11-3,CASSPRRGPDTQYF,TGTGCCAGCAGCCCTCGGCGGGGACCAGATACGCAGTATTTT
TRBJ1-6,-,TRBD1,TRBV5-1,CASSSWGQNPNSPLHF,TGCGCCAGCAGCTCGTGGGGACAGAACCCTAATTCACCCCTCCACTTT